This T cell receptor beta chain originates from a study of T-cell memory formation after mild COVID-19. Study-level information: TCR clusters were largely donor specific.

Notes on the study in general: Pre-infection memory held some responding clones, suggesting pre-existing cross-reactive T cells responded. Mainly in CM and EM were contracting CD4+ clones; CD8+ were in EMRA.

The J segment lost 0 bases and the V segment lost 0 bases, leaving 17 bases of the junction unmatched. There are 21 residues in the CDR3. Per germline, CDR1 LGHNA and CDR2 YNFKEQ. 5'RACE with constant-segment primers yielded barcoded, UMI-tagged TCR alpha and TCR beta cDNA libraries. TCRdb reanalysed the 5' RACE reads using MiXCR and keeps one entry per CDR3 protein. The sample carries hundreds of thousands of distinct CDR3 sequences, under 25% recorded once. This clonotype was found many times. Its antigen is unknown. The TCR originated in an adult woman who had mild COVID-19 (a few samples of this study predate the infection). Cell type and time point are not known. The material sequenced was PBMCs or a T cell subset sorted from them (not recorded which). The chain carries TRBV4-2 and TRBJ1-5; 7 nucleotides agree with TRBD1. The CDR3 here is CASSQEGAGISQGDSNQPQHF. The CDR3 DNA reads TGTGCCAGCAGCCAAGAGGGGGCCGGGATCTCCCAGGGGGATAGCAATCAGCCCCAGCATTTT.